These T cell receptor beta chains were read from a single sample in a study of beta chain features in type 1 diabetes. Here immunoSEQ multiplex PCR was the method, and the copy in TCRdb shows in-frame clones only, minus some. Of more than 95,000 clones listed, under 30% are singletons. Sequenced sample: central memory CD4+ T cells from blood. Source of these receptors: a woman aged 18-29 years with type 1 diabetes. Each CDR3 is given with its conserved first and last residue. D genes are given only for firm matches. Clone size is stated in some rows and not others, as once, few, many or a class when expanded.

CDR3nt	CDR3aa	d_gene	v_gene	abundance	j_gene
TGTGCCTGGTCCTATGGGGGGGATACGCAGTATTTT	CAWSYGGDTQYF	NA	TRBV30	NA	TRBJ2-3
TGTGCCAGCAGAACGACTAGCGCTACCTACAATGAGCAGTTCTTC	CASRTTSATYNEQFF	TRBD2	TRBV7-2	NA	TRBJ2-1
TGTGCCAGCAGCCCACAGGAGAATGAGCAGTTCTTC	CASSPQENEQFF	NA	TRBV7-2	NA	TRBJ2-1
TGTGCCAGCTCACCAGGGGGGGCGAACACTGAAGCTTTCTTT	CASSPGGANTEAFF	NA	TRBV18	few	TRBJ1-1
TGTGCCAGTGGACAGGCGATTAACTATGGCTACACCTTC	CASGQAINYGYTF	TRBD1	TRBV6-5	NA	TRBJ1-2
TGTGCCAGCAGCTTATTCACGCTAGCGGATAGTGAGCAGTTCTTC	CASSLFTLADSEQFF	TRBD2	TRBV7-2	NA	TRBJ2-1
TGTGCCATCAGTGAGTCGAAGGCTAGCGGCTACAATGAGCAGTTCTTC	CAISESKASGYNEQFF	TRBD2	TRBV10-3	many	TRBJ2-1
TGTGCCAGCAGCTATAGCTGGATGGTCAAAAACATTCAGTACTTC	CASSYSWMVKNIQYF	NA	TRBV4-2	NA	TRBJ2-4
TGTGCCAGCAGTTACCACAGGGATGATGCTGAAGCTTTCTTT	CASSYHRDDAEAFF	NA	TRBV6-6	few	TRBJ1-1
TGTGCCAGCAGCTCCTACCAGGGAAATCAGCCCCAGCATTTT	CASSSYQGNQPQHF	NA	TRBV7-8	NA	TRBJ1-5
TGTGCCAGCAGCCCCGGACAGGGGGATTCCCTGAACACTGAAGCTTTCTTT	CASSPGQGDSLNTEAFF	TRBD1	TRBV28	NA	TRBJ1-1
TGCGCCAGCCGGGGTAGCGGGATGGGCACAGATACGCAGTATTTT	CASRGSGMGTDTQYF	TRBD2	TRBV5-1	few	TRBJ2-3
TGTGCCAGCAGCTTCTTCGGGGAGACCCAGTACTTC	CASSFFGETQYF	NA	TRBV5-4	few	TRBJ2-5
TGTGCCAGTAGTATAGGGGAGGTGGAACGAAATCAGCCCCAGCATTTT	CASSIGEVERNQPQHF	NA	TRBV19	NA	TRBJ1-5
TGCGCCAGCAGCCAAGAGGGCACCTACAATGAGCAGTTCTTC	CASSQEGTYNEQFF	NA	TRBV4-3	few	TRBJ2-1
TGCAGTGCTAGTAGAGGTGAAAAACTGTTTTTT	CSASRGEKLFF	NA	TRBV20-1	NA	TRBJ1-4
TGTGCCTGGAGTGTTCTGGGTAGCGGGAAGCCCCTCCAAGAGACCCAGTACTTC	CAWSVLGSGKPLQETQYF	TRBD2	TRBV30	NA	TRBJ2-5
TGCGCCAGCAGCTTATCAGGGGGAGATACGCAGTATTTT	CASSLSGGDTQYF	TRBD1	TRBV5-1	NA	TRBJ2-3
TGTGCCAGTCGACAGGGCTCTAACTATGGCTACACCTTC	CASRQGSNYGYTF	TRBD1	TRBV2	NA	TRBJ1-2
TGCGCCAGCAGCGTCGACAGGGATCGCTACGAGCAGTACTTC	CASSVDRDRYEQYF	TRBD1	TRBV5-1	NA	TRBJ2-7
TGCGCCAGCAGCCAAACCGGGACAGGATTCTCGGGGACCCAGTACTTC	CASSQTGTGFSGTQYF	TRBD1	TRBV5-1	few	TRBJ2-5
TGTGCCAGTAGCCCCGACAGGGTACAAGGCTACACCTTC	CASSPDRVQGYTF	TRBD1	TRBV19	NA	TRBJ1-2
TGTGCCAGCAGTGATGGGAGCCTAGCCTACGAGCAGTACTTC	CASSDGSLAYEQYF	NA	TRBV2	few	TRBJ2-7
TGTGCCAGCAGCTCCCCGGGGGGAACCGGGGAGCTGTTTTTT	CASSSPGGTGELFF	TRBD2	TRBV5-6	few	TRBJ2-2
TGTGCCAGCAGCCAAGAGGAAAGGACAGGGAACTATGGCTACACCTTC	CASSQEERTGNYGYTF	TRBD1	TRBV14	few	TRBJ1-2
TGTGCCTGGAGGGGACTAGCGGGAAATAACTACAATGAGCAGTTCTTC	CAWRGLAGNNYNEQFF	TRBD2	TRBV30	NA	TRBJ2-1
TGCGCCAGCAGCTTGGGGGTGGGAGGGGTGAATGAGCAGTTCTTC	CASSLGVGGVNEQFF	TRBD2	TRBV5-1	NA	TRBJ2-1
TGTGCCAGCAGTGATGGGACAGGGGCCCAAGAGACCCAGTACTTC	CASSDGTGAQETQYF	TRBD1	TRBV6-1	NA	TRBJ2-5
TGTGCCAGCAGCTTGGGGCTAGCGGGAGCGAACACCGGGGAGCTGTTTTTT	CASSLGLAGANTGELFF	TRBD2	TRBV5-4	few	TRBJ2-2
TGTGCCAGCAGCAACCGGGACTACAAAAACATTCAGTACTTC	CASSNRDYKNIQYF	TRBD2	TRBV5-4	few	TRBJ2-4
TGTGCCAGCAGTTTATGGCGACAGGGGAGATACGAGCAGTACTTC	CASSLWRQGRYEQYF	TRBD1	TRBV27	NA	TRBJ2-7
TGCAGCGCGTTACAGGGGTCTGGAAACACCATATATTTT	CSALQGSGNTIYF	TRBD1	TRBV29-1	few	TRBJ1-3
TGCGCCAGCAGCTTGGTTCCGACTAGCGGGAATGGGAATGAGCAGTTCTTC	CASSLVPTSGNGNEQFF	TRBD2	TRBV5-1	NA	TRBJ2-1
TGTGCCAGCAGCTTAGCGGGGAGTCGGTCTGGAAACACCATATATTTT	CASSLAGSRSGNTIYF	NA	TRBV7-9	few	TRBJ1-3
TGTGCCAGCAGCACCAGGACAGGGGGAGGCACAGATACGCAGTATTTT	CASSTRTGGGTDTQYF	TRBD1	TRBV7-9	NA	TRBJ2-3
TGTGCCAGCAGTTACACGGGCGGGAGCACTGAAGCTTTCTTT	CASSYTGGSTEAFF	NA	TRBV6-5	NA	TRBJ1-1
TGTGCCAGCAGCCAAGGAACTAGTGCTAGCACAGATACGCAGTATTTT	CASSQGTSASTDTQYF	NA	TRBV14	NA	TRBJ2-3
TGCGCCAGCAGCTTTGGGACTAGCGGAAGGAGCTCCTACAATGAGCAGTTCTTC	CASSFGTSGRSSYNEQFF	TRBD2	TRBV5-1	once	TRBJ2-1
TGTGCCAGCAGCTTAGGCAGGACAGGGAAAGGCAATCAGCCCCAGCATTTT	CASSLGRTGKGNQPQHF	TRBD1	TRBV7-9	few	TRBJ1-5
TGTGCCAGCAGTTCAGGTTCTGGCAAAACAGGGTGGCTCACTGGGGCCAACGTCCTGACTTTC	CASSSGSGKTGWLTGANVLTF	NA	TRBV28	NA	TRBJ2-6
TGTGCCAGCTCACCACTGCGCGGGAGCACAGATACGCAGTATTTT	CASSPLRGSTDTQYF	NA	TRBV18	NA	TRBJ2-3
TGCGCCAGCAGCTTGAGTCTAATGAACACTGAAGCTTTCTTT	CASSLSLMNTEAFF	NA	TRBV5-1	NA	TRBJ1-1
TGTGCCAGCTCACAATCTCAGGGAGGGAACACTGAAGCTTTCTTT	CASSQSQGGNTEAFF	NA	TRBV18	NA	TRBJ1-1
TGTGCCAGCAGTGGACAGGGGGCAAAAGATACGCAGTATTTT	CASSGQGAKDTQYF	TRBD1	TRBV6-1	NA	TRBJ2-3
TGCGCCAGCAGCTCGTGGACAGGCCAGACCCAGTACTTC	CASSSWTGQTQYF	TRBD1	TRBV5-1	NA	TRBJ2-5
TGCGCCAGCAGCTTGGGCGGCTACGAGCAGTACTTC	CASSLGGYEQYF	NA	TRBV5-1	few	TRBJ2-7